Sequencing of this TCR beta chain was carried out in a study of human T cells and chemical hapten exposure. TCRdb ran MiXCR on the RACE reads and lists one entry per CDR3 protein. This sample has 150,000 to 200,000 distinct CDR3 sequences, with about 31% found just once. This clonotype appeared a few times. Germline lookup yields CDR1 ENHRY and CDR2 SYGVKD. The V end was cut by 0 bases, the J end by 0 bases, with 13 bases between. CDR3 size: 17 residues. Time point of the sample: pre-sensitization, week 0. Indicated treatment: therapeutic diphenylcyclopropenone sensitization with weekly scalp DPC. Specimen: whole blood, collected in connection with sensitization to the hapten diphenylcyclopropenone (DPC). The J gene is TRBJ2-3, the V gene TRBV10-3; D remains unclear. The sequence derives from a woman aged 25 to 45 with alopecia areata. Some clones in this sample may be carry-over from other donors' samples. In nucleotides, the CDR3 is TGTGCCATCAGTGAGTCGACGCGCTTTGCTAGCACAGATACGCAGTATTTT. Encoded protein: CAISESTRFASTDTQYF.